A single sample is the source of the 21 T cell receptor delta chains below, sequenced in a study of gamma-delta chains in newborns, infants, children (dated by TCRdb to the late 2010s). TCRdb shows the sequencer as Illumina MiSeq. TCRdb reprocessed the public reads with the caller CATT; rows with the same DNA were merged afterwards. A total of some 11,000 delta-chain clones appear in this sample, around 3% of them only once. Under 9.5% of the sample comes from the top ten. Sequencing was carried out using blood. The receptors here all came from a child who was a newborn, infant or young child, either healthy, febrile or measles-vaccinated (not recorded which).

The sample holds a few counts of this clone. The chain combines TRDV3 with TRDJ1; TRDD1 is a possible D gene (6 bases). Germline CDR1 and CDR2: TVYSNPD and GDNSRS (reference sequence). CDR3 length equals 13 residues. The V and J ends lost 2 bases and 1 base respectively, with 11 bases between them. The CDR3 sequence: CAFPNSPTDKLIF. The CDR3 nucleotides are TGTGCCTTTCCCAATAGTCCCACCGATAAACTCATCTTT. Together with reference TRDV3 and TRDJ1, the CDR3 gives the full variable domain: CDKVTQSSPDQTVASGSEVVLLCTYDTVYSNPDLFWYRIRPDYSFQFVFYGDNSRSEGADFTQGRFSVKHILTQKAFHLVISPVRTEDSATYYCAFPNSPTDKLIFGKGTRVTVEP.

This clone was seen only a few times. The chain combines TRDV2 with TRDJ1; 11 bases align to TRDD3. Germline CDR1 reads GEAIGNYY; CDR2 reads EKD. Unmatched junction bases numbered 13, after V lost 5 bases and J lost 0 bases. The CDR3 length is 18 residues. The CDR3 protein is CACGTLGDTSPYTDKLIF. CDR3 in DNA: TGTGCCTGTGGCACGCTGGGGGATACTTCGCCATACACCGATAAACTCATCTTT.

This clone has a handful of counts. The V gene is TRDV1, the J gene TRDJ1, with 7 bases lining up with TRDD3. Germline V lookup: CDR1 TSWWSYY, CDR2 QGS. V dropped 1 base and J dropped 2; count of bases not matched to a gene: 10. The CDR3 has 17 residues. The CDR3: CALGEPGLWDTTDKLIF. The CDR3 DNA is TGTGCTCTTGGGGAACCAGGTCTGTGGGATACAACCGATAAACTCATCTTT.

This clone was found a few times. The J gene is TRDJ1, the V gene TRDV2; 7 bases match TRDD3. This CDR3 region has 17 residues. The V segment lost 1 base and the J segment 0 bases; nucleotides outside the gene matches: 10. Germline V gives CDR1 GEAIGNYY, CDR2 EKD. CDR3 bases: TGTGCCTGTGACACGCTTAACACCGGGGGATACACCGATAAACTCATCTTT. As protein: CACDTLNTGGYTDKLIF.

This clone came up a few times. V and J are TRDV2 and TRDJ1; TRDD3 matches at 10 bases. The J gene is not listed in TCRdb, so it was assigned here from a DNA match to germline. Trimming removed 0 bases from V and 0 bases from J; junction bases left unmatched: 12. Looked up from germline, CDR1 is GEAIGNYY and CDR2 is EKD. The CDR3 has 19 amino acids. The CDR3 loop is CACDTVLAGTGGYTDKLIF. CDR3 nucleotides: TGTGCCTGTGACACCGTCCTGGCGGGTACTGGGGGATACACCGATAAACTCATCTTT.

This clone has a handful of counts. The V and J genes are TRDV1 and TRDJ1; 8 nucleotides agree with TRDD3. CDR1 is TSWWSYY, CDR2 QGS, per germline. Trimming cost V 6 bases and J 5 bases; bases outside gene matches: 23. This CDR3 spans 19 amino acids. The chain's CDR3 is CALGSSSNYMYWGADKLIF. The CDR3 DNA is TGTGCTCTTGGTTCCTCCTCGAATTACATGTACTGGGGGGCAGATAAACTCATCTTT.

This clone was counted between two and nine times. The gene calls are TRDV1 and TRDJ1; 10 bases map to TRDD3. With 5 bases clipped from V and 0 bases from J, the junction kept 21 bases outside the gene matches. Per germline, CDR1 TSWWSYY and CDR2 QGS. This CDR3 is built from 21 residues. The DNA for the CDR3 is TGTGCTCTTGGGACACCTTTCTTCCTACGGGGGATACGGAGTTACACCGATAAACTCATCTTT. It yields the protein CALGTPFFLRGIRSYTDKLIF.

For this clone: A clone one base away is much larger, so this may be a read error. For the CDR3, the DNA is TGTGCCTGTGAAGGCCTTCCTATCGCTGGGGGATCCACAGGCGATAAACTCATCTTT. Encoded protein: CACEGLPIAGGSTGDKLIF. The assigned J gene is TRDJ1, but the V gene is uncalled; whether TRDD3, the table's D call, matches the DNA was not checked. The CDR3 runs to 19 residues.

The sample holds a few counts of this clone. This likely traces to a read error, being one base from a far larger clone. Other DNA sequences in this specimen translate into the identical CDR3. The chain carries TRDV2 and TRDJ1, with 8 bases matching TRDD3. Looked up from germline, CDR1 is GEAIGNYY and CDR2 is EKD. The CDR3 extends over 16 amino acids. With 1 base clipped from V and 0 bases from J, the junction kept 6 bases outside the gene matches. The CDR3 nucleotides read TGTGCCTGTGACACTCTTACTGGGGGGGACACCGATAAACTCATCTTT. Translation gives CACDTLTGGDTDKLIF.

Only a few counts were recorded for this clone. In DNA, the CDR3 is TGTGCCTGTGACACGACCTGGGGCTTGAAACTCATCTTT. This translates into CACDTTWGLKLIF. This rearrangement joins TRDV2 to TRDJ1, with D perhaps matching TRDD3 (6 bases). The CDR3 runs 13 residues. Germline lookup yields CDR1 GEAIGNYY and CDR2 EKD. V was clipped by 1 base and J by 8 bases, with 13 bases between them.

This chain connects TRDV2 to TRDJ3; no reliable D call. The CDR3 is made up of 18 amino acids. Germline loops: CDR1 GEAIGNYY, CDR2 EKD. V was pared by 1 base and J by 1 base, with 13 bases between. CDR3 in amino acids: CACDTGYQHSWDTRQMFF. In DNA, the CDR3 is TGTGCCTGTGACACTGGGTATCAACATTCCTGGGACACCCGACAGATGTTTTTC.

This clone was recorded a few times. The CDR3 DNA reads as TGTGCCCTAGTCCGCCTTCCCATTACTGGGGGACCATACACCGATAAACTCATCTTT. Translation: CALVRLPITGGPYTDKLIF. V is TRDV1 and J is TRDJ1, with TRDD3 matching 9 bases. Germline CDR1 reads TSWWSYY; CDR2 reads QGS. The CDR3 loop spans 19 amino acids.

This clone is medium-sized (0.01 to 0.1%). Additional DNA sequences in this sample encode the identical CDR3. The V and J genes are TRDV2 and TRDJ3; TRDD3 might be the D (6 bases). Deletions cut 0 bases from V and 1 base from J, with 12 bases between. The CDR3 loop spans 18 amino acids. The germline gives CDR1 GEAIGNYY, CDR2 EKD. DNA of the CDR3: TGTGCCTGTGACACCGCAGCGGGGATTTCCTGGGACACCCGACAGATGTTTTTC. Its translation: CACDTAAGISWDTRQMFF.

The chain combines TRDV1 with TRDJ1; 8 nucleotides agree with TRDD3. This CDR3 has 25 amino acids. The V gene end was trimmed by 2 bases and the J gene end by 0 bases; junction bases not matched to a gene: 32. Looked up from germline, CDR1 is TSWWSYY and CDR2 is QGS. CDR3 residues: CALGEALALPLLGARGGSHTDKLIF. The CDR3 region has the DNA TGTGCTCTTGGGGAAGCGTTGGCCTTGCCTCTACTGGGGGCCCGGGGAGGGTCCCACACCGATAAACTCATCTTT.

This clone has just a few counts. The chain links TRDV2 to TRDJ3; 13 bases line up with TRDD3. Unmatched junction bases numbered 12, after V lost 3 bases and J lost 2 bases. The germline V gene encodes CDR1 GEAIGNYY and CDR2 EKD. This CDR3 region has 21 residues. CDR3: CACDPVGLGDTHTWDTRQMFF. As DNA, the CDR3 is TGTGCCTGTGACCCCGTGGGACTGGGGGATACGCACACCTGGGACACCCGACAGATGTTTTTC.

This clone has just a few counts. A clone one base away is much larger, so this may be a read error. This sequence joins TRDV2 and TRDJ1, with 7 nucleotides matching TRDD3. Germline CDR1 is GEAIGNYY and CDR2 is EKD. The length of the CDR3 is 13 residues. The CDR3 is CARDALGGKGLIF. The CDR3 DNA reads TGTGCCCGTGACGCGCTGGGGGGCAAGGGACTCATCTTT.

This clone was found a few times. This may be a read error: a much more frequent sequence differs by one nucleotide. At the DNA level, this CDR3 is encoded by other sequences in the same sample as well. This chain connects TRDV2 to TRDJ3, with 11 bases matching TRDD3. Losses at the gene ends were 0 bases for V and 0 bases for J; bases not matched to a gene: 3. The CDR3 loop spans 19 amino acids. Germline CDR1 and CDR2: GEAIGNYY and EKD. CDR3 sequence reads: CACDTVGDTGSWDTRQMFF. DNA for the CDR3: TGTGCCTGTGACACCGTGGGGGATACGGGCTCCTGGGACACCCGACAGATGTTTTTC.

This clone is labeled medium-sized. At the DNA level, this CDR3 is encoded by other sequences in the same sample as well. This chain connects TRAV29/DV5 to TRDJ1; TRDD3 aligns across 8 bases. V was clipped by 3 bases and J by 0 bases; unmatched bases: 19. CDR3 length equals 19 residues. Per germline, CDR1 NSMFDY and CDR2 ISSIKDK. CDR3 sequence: CAATLTVLGIPRYTDKLIF. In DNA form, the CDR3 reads TGTGCAGCAACCTTAACAGTACTGGGGATACCGAGGTACACCGATAAACTCATCTTT. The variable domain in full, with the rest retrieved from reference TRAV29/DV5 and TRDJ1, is DQQVKQNSPSLSVQEGRISILNCDYTNSMFDYFLWYKKYPAEGPTFLISISSIKDKNEDGRFTVFLNKSAKHLSLHIVPSQPGDSAVYFCAATLTVLGIPRYTDKLIFGKGTRVTVEP.

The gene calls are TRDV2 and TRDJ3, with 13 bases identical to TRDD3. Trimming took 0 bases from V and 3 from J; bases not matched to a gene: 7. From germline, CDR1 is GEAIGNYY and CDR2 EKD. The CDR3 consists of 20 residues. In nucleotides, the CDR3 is TGTGCCTGTGACACCGGTGAACTGGGGGATACGAACTGGGACACCCGACAGATGTTTTTC. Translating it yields CACDTGELGDTNWDTRQMFF.

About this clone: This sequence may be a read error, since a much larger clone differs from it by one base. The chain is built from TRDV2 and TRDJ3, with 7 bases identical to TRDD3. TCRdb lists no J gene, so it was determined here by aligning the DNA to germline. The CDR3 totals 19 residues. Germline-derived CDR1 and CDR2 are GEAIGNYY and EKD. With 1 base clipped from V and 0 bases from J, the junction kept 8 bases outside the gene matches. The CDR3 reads CACDTLGGTSSWDTRQMFF. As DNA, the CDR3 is TGTGCCTGTGACACGCTGGGGGGTACGAGCTCCTGGGACACCCGACAGATGTTTTTC.

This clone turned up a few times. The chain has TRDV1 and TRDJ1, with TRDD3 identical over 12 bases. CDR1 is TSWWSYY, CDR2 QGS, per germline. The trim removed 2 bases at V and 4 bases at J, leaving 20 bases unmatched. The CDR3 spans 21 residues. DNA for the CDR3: TGTGCTCTTGGGGAAACAAAGGTTCCACACATCTGGGGGATACGCATCGATAAACTCATCTTT. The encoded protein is CALGETKVPHIWGIRIDKLIF.